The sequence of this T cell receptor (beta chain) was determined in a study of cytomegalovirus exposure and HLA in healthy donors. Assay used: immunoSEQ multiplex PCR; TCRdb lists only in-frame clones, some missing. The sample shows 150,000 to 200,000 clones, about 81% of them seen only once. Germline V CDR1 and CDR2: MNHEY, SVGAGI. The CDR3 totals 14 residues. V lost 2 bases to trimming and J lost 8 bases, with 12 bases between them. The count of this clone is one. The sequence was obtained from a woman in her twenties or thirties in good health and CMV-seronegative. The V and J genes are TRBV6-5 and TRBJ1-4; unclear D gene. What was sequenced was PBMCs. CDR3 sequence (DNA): TGTGCCAGCAGTTACCTCCTTCGAGGAGAAAAACTGTTTTTT. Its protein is CASSYLLRGEKLFF.